This TCR beta chain was captured by sequencing in a study of CD8+CD57+ T cells in acquired aplastic anemia. Genomic DNA provided the template from which TCR beta VDJ and CDR3 profiles were obtained. TCRdb processed the reads anew with MiXCR; each CDR3 protein has one entry. The repertoire holds around 150,000 distinct CDR3 sequences, with roughly 45% as singletons. The germline CDR1 and CDR2 sequences are ENHRY and SYGVKD. The CDR3 runs 14 residues. V shed 7 bases and J 6 bases; nucleotides not matched to a gene: 6. Sequenced: sorted CD4+, CD8+, or CD8+CD57+ T cells (not recorded which) from PBMCs. The clonotype comes from a human donor in good health. The V and J genes are TRBV10-3 and TRBJ1-1, with 12 bases that match TRBD1. The CDR3 loop reads CAINPGQGAAEAFF. The CDR3 DNA sequence: TGTGCCATCAATCCGGGACAGGGGGCAGCTGAAGCTTTCTTT.